Presented here are 21 T cell receptor beta chains from one specimen sequenced in a study of blood T cell repertoires in COVID-19. Clones were sequenced by immunoSEQ multiplex PCR, and TCRdb holds only the in-frame ones, with some missing. Of around 70,000 clones listed, 80% to 95% are singletons. The sample was peripheral blood. Receptors originate from a woman aged 55-70 years with active COVID-19.

The rearrangement links TRBV11-2 to TRBJ2-1, with D possibly being TRBD2 (5 bases). The CDR3 is 12 residues long. Germline V lookup: CDR1 SGHAT, CDR2 FQNNGV. Trimming took off 5 bases at V and 8 bases at J, with 10 bases between the two ends. CDR3 amino acids: CASSPGVYEQFF. CDR3 coding DNA: TGTGCCAGCAGCCCCGGGGTCTATGAGCAGTTCTTC.

This chain uses TRBV28 with TRBJ2-1; TRBD1 matches 7 bases. Germline V lookup: CDR1 MDHEN, CDR2 SYDVKM. This CDR3 contains 13 residues. After removal of 6 bases from V and 4 bases from J, the junction contained 3 bases not matched to a gene. The CDR3 DNA reads as TGTGCCAGCAGCGACAGGGCGTACAATGAGCAGTTCTTC. This codes for CASSDRAYNEQFF.

The chain combines TRBV7-8 with TRBJ1-2; the D is unclear. Germline V gene lookup returns CDR1 SGHVS and CDR2 FQNEAQ. This CDR3 is 14 amino acids long. Trimming pared 2 bases from V and 4 bases from J, leaving 11 bases between. CDR3 bases: TGTGCCAGCAGCTTAAGGGAGGGAGGCTATGGCTACACCTTC. It specifies CASSLREGGYGYTF.

The J gene is TRBJ2-3, the V gene TRBV6-5; a weak D match, TRBD1 (6 bases). CDR3 length: 14 amino acids. V was shortened by 11 bases and J by 0 bases, with 15 bases between the two germline ends. From germline, CDR1 is MNHEY and CDR2 SVGAGI. The CDR3 DNA sequence: TGTGCCGCCCAACAGGGATTTAGCACAGATACGCAGTATTTT. Translation gives CAAQQGFSTDTQYF.

This chain uses TRBV30 with TRBJ1-6, with D possibly TRBD1 on 5 matching bases. This CDR3 contains 15 residues. V was trimmed by 0 bases and J by 6 bases, leaving 12 bases between them. CDR1 and CDR2 from the germline V gene are GTSNPN and SVGIG (reference sequence). The CDR3: CAWSVRQGSNSPLHF. The CDR3 DNA sequence: TGTGCCTGGAGTGTACGGCAGGGTAGTAATTCACCCCTCCACTTT.

Details on this clone: The sample has other DNA sequences that encode this CDR3 too. J is TRBJ1-1 and V is TRBV18, with 11 bases aligning to TRBD1. The CDR3 spans 15 residues. V lost 3 bases to trimming and J lost 4 bases; unmatched junction nucleotides: 4. Looked up from germline, CDR1 is KGHSH and CDR2 is LQKENI. CDR3 nucleotides: TGTGCCAGCTCACCCCCCGGGACAGGGGGCACTGAAGCTTTCTTT. Amino acids: CASSPPGTGGTEAFF.

The chain couples TRBV6-5 to TRBJ2-1; 10 nucleotides align to TRBD1. V lost 4 bases and J lost 9; bases outside the gene matches: 9. The CDR3 loop spans 15 amino acids. Per germline, CDR1 MNHEY and CDR2 SVGAGI. The CDR3 protein is CASSSPGTGAVEQFF. CDR3 DNA sequence: TGTGCCAGCAGTTCGCCCGGGACAGGGGCGGTTGAGCAGTTCTTC.

The chain recombines TRBV7-6 with TRBJ2-1; 7 bases align to TRBD1. Per germline, CDR1 SGHVS and CDR2 FNYEAQ. The CDR3 length is 15 residues. V was clipped by 2 bases and J by 0 bases; unmatched bases: 1. CDR3 in DNA: TGTGCCAGCAGCTTAAGACAGGGCTCCTACAATGAGCAGTTCTTC. Translating gives CASSLRQGSYNEQFF.

The CDR3: CASSRREQYF. The CDR3 DNA reads TGTGCCAGCAGTCGGAGGGAGCAGTACTTC. The rearrangement joins TRBV27 to TRBJ2-7, with a tentative D call TRBD2 (5 bases). There are 10 residues in the CDR3. The germline V gene has CDR1 MNHEY and CDR2 SMNVEV (reference sequence). The V and J ends lost 5 bases and 7 bases respectively, with 6 bases between them.

The rearrangement joins TRBV6-1 to TRBJ1-1; maybe TRBD1 (5 bases). Trimming stripped 1 base from V and 1 base from J, with 10 bases between. The CDR3 has 15 residues. Germline lookup yields CDR1 MNHNS and CDR2 SASEGT. The chain's CDR3 is CASSEEGRRNTEAFF. DNA of the CDR3: TGTGCCAGCAGTGAAGAGGGGCGCAGGAACACTGAAGCTTTCTTT.

The V gene is TRBV6-1, the J gene TRBJ2-1; TRBD2 matches 8 bases. This CDR3 region has 17 residues. Germline loops: CDR1 MNHNS, CDR2 SASEGT. The junction had 10 bases not matched to a gene; V was cut back by 2 bases and J by 4 bases. The CDR3: CASSEFFGRGAYNEQFF. In DNA form, the CDR3 reads TGTGCCAGCAGTGAATTTTTTGGGCGGGGGGCTTACAATGAGCAGTTCTTC.

This chain connects TRBV5-6 to TRBJ2-7; D might be TRBD2 (6 bases). The germline gives CDR1 SGHDT, CDR2 YYEEEE. This CDR3 is 16 amino acids long. V was cut by 4 bases and J by 1 base, with 18 bases left in between. CDR3 nucleotides: TGTGCCAGCAGCGGAGGGTTGGGAGACGGGTCCTACGAGCAGTACTTC. Translation gives CASSGGLGDGSYEQYF.

The chain carries TRBV5-1 and TRBJ1-4, with D maybe TRBD1 (6 bases). The CDR3 is made up of 15 amino acids. Trimming took off 3 bases at V and 0 bases at J, with 9 bases between the two ends. Germline V gene sequence: CDR1 SGHRS, CDR2 YFSETQ. The CDR3 DNA reads as TGCGCCAGCAGCTCCCGGACAGCAACTAATGAAAAACTGTTTTTT. Its translation: CASSSRTATNEKLFF.

The V call is TRBV5-6, the J call TRBJ1-1; 9 nucleotides match TRBD1. Germline CDR1 is SGHDT and CDR2 is YYEEEE. This CDR3 is built from 15 residues. Unmatched junction bases numbered 6, after V lost 4 bases and J lost 2 bases. The CDR3 sequence is CASSPGQGLNTEAFF. CDR3 in DNA: TGTGCCAGCAGCCCCGGACAGGGGCTAAACACTGAAGCTTTCTTT.

This clone has just one count. The chain couples TRBV19 to TRBJ1-1, with 9 bases lining up with TRBD1. With V trimmed by 4 bases and J by 10 bases, 16 bases remained unmatched. Germline CDR1 and CDR2: LNHDA and SQIVND (reference sequence). The CDR3 has 16 amino acids. DNA for the CDR3: TGTGCCAGTAGTAAAGACCTAACAGGGGGCGGTTTGGGAGCTTTCTTT. The encoded protein is CASSKDLTGGGLGAFF.

V and J are TRBV12-5 and TRBJ2-5; D not certain. The CDR3 is made up of 13 amino acids. Germline CDR1 reads LGHNT; CDR2 reads FRNRAP. The V and J ends lost 2 bases and 4 bases respectively, with 8 bases between them. Here the CDR3 reads CASGLTPLETQYF. CDR3 nucleotides: TGTGCTAGTGGTTTGACTCCCCTAGAGACCCAGTACTTC.

V is TRBV28 and J is TRBJ2-1, with 9 nucleotides matching TRBD2. V shed 2 bases and J 3 bases; nucleotides not matched to a gene: 5. CDR1 is MDHEN, CDR2 SYDVKM, per germline. This CDR3 has 16 amino acids. CDR3 bases: TGTGCCAGCAGTTTACGGTCTAGCGGGAACTACAATGAGCAGTTCTTC. Translating gives CASSLRSSGNYNEQFF. Together with reference TRBV28 and TRBJ2-1, the CDR3 gives the full variable domain: DVKVTQSSRYLVKRTGEKVFLECVQDMDHENMFWYRQDPGLGLRLIYFSYDVKMKEKGDIPEGYSVSREKKERFSLILESASTNQTSMYLCASSLRSSGNYNEQFFGPGTRLTVL.

The V call is TRBV5-1, the J call TRBJ2-2; unclear D gene. V was pared by 0 bases and J by 6 bases, with 6 bases between. This CDR3 region has 13 residues. Per germline, CDR1 SGHRS and CDR2 YFSETQ. CDR3 residues: CASSLEPAGELFF. DNA of the CDR3: TGCGCCAGCAGCTTGGAGCCGGCCGGGGAGCTGTTTTTT.

The chain combines TRBV18 with TRBJ2-1; 8 bases map to TRBD1. Germline V lookup: CDR1 KGHSH, CDR2 LQKENI. The V and J ends lost 3 bases and 7 bases, in that order; junction bases with no gene match: 5. This CDR3 is built from 14 residues. The CDR3 DNA sequence: TGTGCCAGCTCACCCGACAGGGGAGAGAATGAGCAGTTCTTC. Translation: CASSPDRGENEQFF. Full variable domain (remainder filled in from reference TRBV18 and TRBJ2-1): NAGVMQNPRHLVRRRGQEARLRCSPMKGHSHVYWYRQLPEEGLKFMVYLQKENIIDESGMPKERFSAEFPKEGPSILRIQQVVRGDSAAYFCASSPDRGENEQFFGPGTRLTVL.

This clone was counted a single time. V usage is TRBV7-8 and J usage is TRBJ2-2; possible D gene TRBD1, 5 bases. Trimming removed 6 bases from V and 1 base from J, with 9 bases in between. The germline gives CDR1 SGHVS, CDR2 FQNEAQ. This CDR3 contains 14 residues. CDR3 DNA sequence: TGTGCCAGCAGGATAAGGGGGAACACCGGGGAGCTGTTTTTT. The encoded protein is CASRIRGNTGELFF. Looking up the rest from reference TRBV7-8 and TRBJ2-2 gives the full variable domain: GAGVSQSPRYKVAKRGQDVALRCDPISGHVSLFWYQQALGQGPEFLTYFQNEAQLDKSGLPSDRFFAERPEGSVSTLKIQRTQQEDSAVYLCASRIRGNTGELFFGEGSRLTVL.

CDR3 region: CASSLVAGGTKNIQYF. The CDR3 DNA reads as TGCGCCAGCAGCTTGGTTGCGGGAGGGACAAAAAACATTCAGTACTTC. The rearrangement uses TRBV5-1 and TRBJ2-4; 9 bases line up with TRBD2. The V segment lost 0 bases and the J segment 4 bases; nucleotides outside the gene matches: 5. The CDR3 runs 16 residues. CDR1 and CDR2 (germline): SGHRS, YFSETQ. Combining the CDR3 with reference TRBV5-1 and TRBJ2-4 gives the whole variable domain KAGVTQTPRYLIKTRGQQVTLSCSPISGHRSVSWYQQTPGQGLQFLFEYFSETQRNKGNFPGRFSGRQFSNSRSEMNVSTLELGDSALYLCASSLVAGGTKNIQYFGAGTRLSVL.